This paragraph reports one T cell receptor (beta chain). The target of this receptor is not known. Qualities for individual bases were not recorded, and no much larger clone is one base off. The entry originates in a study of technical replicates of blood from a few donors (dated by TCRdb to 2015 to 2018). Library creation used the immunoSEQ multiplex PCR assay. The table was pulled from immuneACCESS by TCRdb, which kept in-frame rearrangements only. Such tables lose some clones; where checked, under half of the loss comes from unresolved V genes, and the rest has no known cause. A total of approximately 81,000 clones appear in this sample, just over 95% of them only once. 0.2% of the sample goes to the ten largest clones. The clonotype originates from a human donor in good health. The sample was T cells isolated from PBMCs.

The encoded CDR3 is CASSSSGPMDIQYF. The DNA sequence reads TGTGCCAGTAGTAGCTCAGGCCCCATGGACATTCAGTACTTC. The chain uses TRBV19 and TRBJ2-4, with the D gene not clear enough to name. The CDR3, from cysteine to phenylalanine, totals 14 residues. Just the 42-base CDR3 DNA is kept, in frame starting at base 1. From the germline V gene (reference sequence), CDR1 is LNHDA and CDR2 is SQIVND. The V and J ends are trimmed by 4 bases and 8 bases, leaving 15 bases between them.